The 8 T cell receptor beta chains below all came from one sample that was sequenced in a study of PD-1 blockade in classical Hodgkin lymphoma. Following autologous stem cell transplantation, relapse occurred in every patient, and exposure to brentuximab vedotin varied. Clones were sequenced by immunoSEQ multiplex PCR, and TCRdb holds only the in-frame ones, with some missing. The data contain some 58,000 clones, more than 70% of them singletons. Sequencing was performed on peripheral blood mononuclear cells (PBMCs), taken before the second cycle of nivolumab. These receptor sequences come from a human donor with classical Hodgkin lymphoma.

This chain joins TRBV19 and TRBJ2-1; 10 bases are shared with TRBD2. Germline values: CDR1 LNHDA, CDR2 SQIVND (reference sequence). This CDR3 has 15 amino acids. J gave up 4 bases and V 2 bases, and 2 bases lay outside the gene matches. The CDR3 DNA sequence: TGTGCCAGTAGTATAACTAGCGGGGAGTACAATGAGCAGTTCTTC. This translates into CASSITSGEYNEQFF.

The rearrangement joins TRBV5-5 to TRBJ1-3; 7 bases agree with TRBD1. Per germline, CDR1 SGHKS and CDR2 YYEKEE (reference sequence). The trim removed 7 bases at V and 0 bases at J, leaving 13 bases unmatched. The CDR3 has 17 residues. The CDR3 loop reads CASPDRARFSSGNTIYF. CDR3 sequence (DNA): TGTGCCAGCCCAGACAGGGCACGATTTTCCTCTGGAAACACCATATATTTT.

The genes are TRBV5-1 and TRBJ1-3, with D uncertain. There are 16 residues in the CDR3. The ends were cut back, 4 bases at V and 2 bases at J, with 16 bases in the middle. The germline V gene has CDR1 SGHRS and CDR2 YFSETQ. CDR3 amino acids: CASSAIASGTGNTIYF. Here the CDR3 DNA reads TGCGCCAGCAGCGCAATCGCATCTGGGACTGGAAACACCATATATTTT. Looking up the rest from reference TRBV5-1 and TRBJ1-3 gives the full variable domain: KAGVTQTPRYLIKTRGQQVTLSCSPISGHRSVSWYQQTPGQGLQFLFEYFSETQRNKGNFPGRFSGRQFSNSRSEMNVSTLELGDSALYLCASSAIASGTGNTIYFGEGSWLTVV.

The chain has TRBV6-5 and TRBJ1-1; tentatively, D is TRBD1 (6 bases). Looked up from germline, CDR1 is MNHEY and CDR2 is SVGAGI. This CDR3 contains 13 residues. V shed 2 bases and J shed 8 bases, with 12 bases lying between them. CDR3 loop: CASSYQGPSEAFF. The CDR3 DNA reads TGTGCCAGCAGTTACCAGGGGCCCTCGGAAGCTTTCTTT.

V and J are TRBV19 and TRBJ1-5; D unresolved. Trimming stripped 6 bases from V and 2 bases from J, with 20 bases between. CDR3 size: 17 residues. The germline V gene encodes CDR1 LNHDA and CDR2 SQIVND (reference sequence). DNA of the CDR3: TGTGCCAGTAGGATAACTTTAGATTGGTGGGGCAATCAGCCCCAGCATTTT. It yields the protein CASRITLDWWGNQPQHF. Looking up the rest from reference TRBV19 and TRBJ1-5 gives the full variable domain: DGGITQSPKYLFRKEGQNVTLSCEQNLNHDAMYWYRQDPGQGLRLIYYSQIVNDFQKGDIAEGYSVSREKKESFPLTVTSAQKNPTAFYLCASRITLDWWGNQPQHFGDGTRLSIL.

The chain joins TRBV10-1 to TRBJ2-5; D remains unclear. Germline V gene lookup returns CDR1 WNHNN and CDR2 SYGVQD (reference sequence). Trimming cost V 3 bases and J 2 bases, with 13 bases left between them. This CDR3 has 15 amino acids. CDR3 nucleotide sequence: TGCGCCAGCAGTGACTCCCTGTACGGGCAAGAGACCCAGTACTTC. It translates to CASSDSLYGQETQYF.

The V call is TRBV4-1, the J call TRBJ1-6; no firm D call. Between the trimmed V and J ends, which lost 1 base and 3 bases, there was a span of 7 bases. There are 15 residues in the CDR3. CDR1 and CDR2 (germline): MGHRA, YSYEKL. CDR3: CASSQAQFYNSPLHF. CDR3 DNA sequence: TGCGCCAGCAGCCAAGCGCAGTTCTATAATTCACCCCTCCACTTT.

This sequence joins TRBV7-9 and TRBJ1-1; weak D call: TRBD1 (5 bases). Germline CDR1 reads SEHNR; CDR2 reads FQNEAQ (reference sequence). This CDR3 region has 14 residues. Deletions cut 5 bases from V and 2 bases from J, with 12 bases between. The DNA of the CDR3 is TGTGCCAGCAGCCAGAGGGGAGTCAACACTGAAGCTTTCTTT. Translation: CASSQRGVNTEAFF.